The clone carrying this T cell receptor beta chain was seen a handful of times. Its antigen is as yet unknown. This CDR3 contains 11 residues. V dropped 11 bases and J dropped 6 bases, with 11 bases sitting between them. Every sample had a minimum of 7 million PBMCs isolated. Per sample, at least 5.5 micrograms of total RNA were extracted. Next came a second PCR, run for about 7 to 11 cycles, which used a sample-barcoded 5' primer along with a J-beta primer mix. Researchers report that a template-switch adaptor with 12 random nucleotides tagged each cDNA molecule. MiXCR, applied by TCRdb to the 5' RACE reads, yields one record per CDR3 protein. The sample yields around 320,000 distinct CDR3 sequences, roughly 29% seen once. The sample belongs to a study of blood T cells in healthy people across ages. Study-wide results and limits: PBMC samples, being unsorted, prevented any conclusive comparison of naive and antigen-experienced cells.

The TCR comes from a woman between 65 and 79 years old in good health. The source material was blood. The chain combines TRBV12-3 or TRBV12-4 with TRBJ2-1; D unclear. In nucleotides, the CDR3 is TGTGCCCTCCTGTCGGCCAATGAGCAGTTCTTC. This encodes CALLSANEQFF.